This T cell receptor beta chain was sequenced in a study of T cell repertoires in cytomegalovirus infection. Study context: Both CMV infection and a matching HLA type were indicated by public TCR beta signatures.

Comment on this clonotype: Its cognate antigen is unknown.

This CDR3 is built from 20 residues. The V and J ends lost 0 bases and 0 bases respectively, with 24 bases between them. Germline values: CDR1 DFQATT, CDR2 SNEGSKA (reference sequence). General study findings and limits: The ex vivo response showed dominance by HLA-C-restricted CMV-specific TCR beta clonotypes.

TCRdb itself ran the reads through MiXCR, one entry per CDR3 protein. The sample shows fewer than 300,000 distinct CDR3 sequences, roughly 23% of them seen only once. The TCR was taken from a human donor in good health (CMV status not recorded). Some clones in this sample may be carry-over from other donors' samples. Sequencing input: PBMCs. The chain has TRBV20-1 and TRBJ2-1, with D possibly matching TRBD1 (7 bases). CDR3 amino acids: CSARDLGSRGAPSSYNEQFF. The CDR3 DNA reads as TGCAGTGCTAGAGATTTGGGGAGCAGGGGGGCCCCCAGCTCCTACAATGAGCAGTTCTTC.